This T cell receptor beta chain was obtained from a study of T-cell memory formation after mild COVID-19. Study context: TCR clusters mostly belonged to single donors. General study points: Chiefly within CM and EM were the contracting CD4+ clones; CD8+ ones were within EMRA. Memory sampled before infection contained some responding clones, suggesting cross-reactive memory joined.

Comment on this clonotype: Its antigen remains unknown.

Libraries for TCRalpha and TCRbeta carried sample barcodes and unique molecular identifiers via 5'RACE. Via MiXCR, TCRdb re-called the 5' RACE reads, giving one row per CDR3 protein. The top ten clones hold approximately 15% of a sample with roughly 120,000 distinct CDR3 sequences, about 17% of them seen once. The CDR3 extends over 15 amino acids. CDR1 is SGHRS, CDR2 YFSETQ, per germline. V lost 0 bases to trimming and J lost 7 bases; unmatched junction nucleotides: 6. The chain joins TRBV5-1 to TRBJ2-3; 9 bases match TRBD2. Sample: PBMCs or a T cell subset sorted from them (not recorded which). This TCR came from an adult woman who had mild COVID-19 (a few samples of this study predate the infection). Cell type and time point are not known. CDR3 DNA sequence: TGCGCCAGCAGCTTGGATGGTAGCGGGAGTTATACGCAGTATTTT. Translation gives CASSLDGSGSYTQYF.